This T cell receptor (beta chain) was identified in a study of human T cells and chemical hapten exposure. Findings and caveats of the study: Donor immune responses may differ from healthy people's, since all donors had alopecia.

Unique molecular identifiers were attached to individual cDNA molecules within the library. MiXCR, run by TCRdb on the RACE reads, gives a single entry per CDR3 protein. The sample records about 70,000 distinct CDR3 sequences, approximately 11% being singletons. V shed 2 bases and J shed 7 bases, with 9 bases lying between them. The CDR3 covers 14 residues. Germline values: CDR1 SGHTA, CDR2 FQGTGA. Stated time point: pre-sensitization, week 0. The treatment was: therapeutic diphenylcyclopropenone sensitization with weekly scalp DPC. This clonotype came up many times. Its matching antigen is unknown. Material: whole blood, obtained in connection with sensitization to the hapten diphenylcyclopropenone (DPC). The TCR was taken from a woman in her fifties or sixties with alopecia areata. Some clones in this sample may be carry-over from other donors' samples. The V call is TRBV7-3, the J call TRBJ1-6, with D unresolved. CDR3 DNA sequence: TGTGCCAGCAGCTTAGACCCCCTAAATTCACCCCTCCACTTT. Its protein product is CASSLDPLNSPLHF.